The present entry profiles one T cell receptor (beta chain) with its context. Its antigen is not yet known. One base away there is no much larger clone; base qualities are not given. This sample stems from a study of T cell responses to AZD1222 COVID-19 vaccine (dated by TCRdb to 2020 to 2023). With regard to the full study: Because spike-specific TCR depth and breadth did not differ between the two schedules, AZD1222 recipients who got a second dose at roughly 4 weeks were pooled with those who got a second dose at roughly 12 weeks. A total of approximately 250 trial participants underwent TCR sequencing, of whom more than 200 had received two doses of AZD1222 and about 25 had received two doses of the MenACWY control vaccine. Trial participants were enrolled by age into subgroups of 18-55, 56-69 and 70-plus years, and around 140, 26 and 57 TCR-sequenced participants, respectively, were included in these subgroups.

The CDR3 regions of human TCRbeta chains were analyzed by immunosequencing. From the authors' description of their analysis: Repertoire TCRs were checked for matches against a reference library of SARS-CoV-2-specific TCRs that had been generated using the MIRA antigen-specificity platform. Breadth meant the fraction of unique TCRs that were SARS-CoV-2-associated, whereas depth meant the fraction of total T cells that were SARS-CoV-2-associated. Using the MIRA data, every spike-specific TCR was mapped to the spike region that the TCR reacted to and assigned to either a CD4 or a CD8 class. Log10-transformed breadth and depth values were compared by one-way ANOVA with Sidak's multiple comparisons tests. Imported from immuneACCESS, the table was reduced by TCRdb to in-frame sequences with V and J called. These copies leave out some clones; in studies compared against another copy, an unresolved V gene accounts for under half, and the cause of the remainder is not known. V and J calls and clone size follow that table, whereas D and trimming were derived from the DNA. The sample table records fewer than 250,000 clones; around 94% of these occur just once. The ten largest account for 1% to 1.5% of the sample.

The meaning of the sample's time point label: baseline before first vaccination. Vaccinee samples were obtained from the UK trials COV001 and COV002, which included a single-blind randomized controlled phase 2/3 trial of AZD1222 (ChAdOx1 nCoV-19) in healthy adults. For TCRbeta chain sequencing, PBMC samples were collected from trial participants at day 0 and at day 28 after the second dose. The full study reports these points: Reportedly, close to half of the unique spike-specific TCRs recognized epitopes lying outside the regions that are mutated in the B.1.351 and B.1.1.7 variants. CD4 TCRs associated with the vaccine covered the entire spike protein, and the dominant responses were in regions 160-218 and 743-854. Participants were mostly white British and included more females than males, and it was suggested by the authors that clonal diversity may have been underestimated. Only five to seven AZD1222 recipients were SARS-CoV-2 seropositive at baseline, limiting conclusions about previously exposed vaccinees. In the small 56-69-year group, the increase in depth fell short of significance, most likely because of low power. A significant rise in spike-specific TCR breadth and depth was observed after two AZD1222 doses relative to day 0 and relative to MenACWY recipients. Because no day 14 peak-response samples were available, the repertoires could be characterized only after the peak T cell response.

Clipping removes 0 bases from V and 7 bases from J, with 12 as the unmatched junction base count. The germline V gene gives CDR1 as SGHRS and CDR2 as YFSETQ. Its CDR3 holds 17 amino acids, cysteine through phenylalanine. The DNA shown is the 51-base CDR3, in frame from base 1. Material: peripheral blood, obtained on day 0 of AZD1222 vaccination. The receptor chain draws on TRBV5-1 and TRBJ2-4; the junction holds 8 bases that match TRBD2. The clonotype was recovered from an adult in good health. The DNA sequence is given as TGCGCCAGCAGCTTGGCTAGCCTACGGGGGGGCAGTAACATTCAGTACTTC. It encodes CASSLASLRGGSNIQYF.